What follows is one T cell receptor (beta chain) and its context. The data were obtained in a study of response to subunit inactivated influenza vaccine. MiXCR was run by TCRdb on the RT-PCR reads, yielding one entry per CDR3 protein. Of about 570,000 distinct CDR3 sequences in the sample, around 10% were seen once. CDR3 length equals 13 residues. The V end lost 3 bases, the J end lost 2 bases, and 7 bases lay between the germline ends. These same records also appear under a second study, on T cells expressing NK-cell markers. As that report states: Scientists made TCR beta cDNA using 5'RACE template switching with UMIs. It was from sorted CD3+CD56+NKG2C+, CD3+CD56+NKG2C- and CD3+CD56-NKG2C+ T cells that TCR beta repertoires came.

This receptor was taken from a man aged 50 to 60 who received an inactivated influenza vaccine. This sequence joins TRBV12-3 or TRBV12-4 and TRBJ1-2; weak D call: TRBD1 (5 bases). This specimen was PBMCs from blood, taken on the day of vaccination. Written as DNA, the CDR3 is TGTGCCAGCAGTTTCGCAGGGAACTATGGCTACACCTTC. It is translated as CASSFAGNYGYTF.